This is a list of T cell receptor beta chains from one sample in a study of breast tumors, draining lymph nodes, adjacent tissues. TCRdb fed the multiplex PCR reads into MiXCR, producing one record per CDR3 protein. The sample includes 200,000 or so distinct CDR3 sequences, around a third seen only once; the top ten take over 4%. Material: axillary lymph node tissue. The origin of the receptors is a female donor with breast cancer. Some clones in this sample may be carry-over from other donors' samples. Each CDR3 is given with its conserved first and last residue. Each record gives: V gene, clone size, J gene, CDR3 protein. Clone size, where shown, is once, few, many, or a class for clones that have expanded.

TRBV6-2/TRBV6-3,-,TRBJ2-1,CASSHPGHHYNEQFF
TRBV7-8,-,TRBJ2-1,CARDRLAGGLGEQFF
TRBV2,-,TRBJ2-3,CASRGTGVGITDTQYF
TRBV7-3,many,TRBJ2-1,CASSSPSRLEQFF
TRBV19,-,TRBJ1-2,CASSIRGGAHGYTF
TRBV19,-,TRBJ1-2,CASSTTGGGTGYGYTF
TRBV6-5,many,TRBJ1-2,CASSRGQGTYGYTF
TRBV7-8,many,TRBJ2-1,CASSWGTSGDEQFF
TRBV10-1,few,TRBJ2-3,CASSLISTDTQYF
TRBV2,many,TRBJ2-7,CASSGESHEQYF
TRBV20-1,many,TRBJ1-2,CSARDRKGPALGGYTF
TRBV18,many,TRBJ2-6,CASSPRTTRGANVLTF
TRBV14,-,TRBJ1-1,CASSQDAGEAFF
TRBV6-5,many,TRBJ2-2,CASSYQGIGELFF
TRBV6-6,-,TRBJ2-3,CASRAPGPDTQYF
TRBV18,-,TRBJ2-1,CASSPQTGHFNNEQFF
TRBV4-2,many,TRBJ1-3,CASSQARGYGNTIYF
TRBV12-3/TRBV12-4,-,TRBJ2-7,CASSFSGSVSYEQYF
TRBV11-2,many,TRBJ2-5,CASSPEVLPQETQYF
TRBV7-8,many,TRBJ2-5,CASSRIAGALYQEPQYF
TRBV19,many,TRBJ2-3,CASRVGGRTDTQYF
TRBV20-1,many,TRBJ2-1,CSAKTSGGYNEQFF
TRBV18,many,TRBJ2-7,CASSPSGTPSLDEQYF
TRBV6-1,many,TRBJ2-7,CASSEAGGVLPYEQYF
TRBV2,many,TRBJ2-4,CASSRDPQAKNIQYF
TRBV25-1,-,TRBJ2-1,CASICSARRHRDRGRNEQFF